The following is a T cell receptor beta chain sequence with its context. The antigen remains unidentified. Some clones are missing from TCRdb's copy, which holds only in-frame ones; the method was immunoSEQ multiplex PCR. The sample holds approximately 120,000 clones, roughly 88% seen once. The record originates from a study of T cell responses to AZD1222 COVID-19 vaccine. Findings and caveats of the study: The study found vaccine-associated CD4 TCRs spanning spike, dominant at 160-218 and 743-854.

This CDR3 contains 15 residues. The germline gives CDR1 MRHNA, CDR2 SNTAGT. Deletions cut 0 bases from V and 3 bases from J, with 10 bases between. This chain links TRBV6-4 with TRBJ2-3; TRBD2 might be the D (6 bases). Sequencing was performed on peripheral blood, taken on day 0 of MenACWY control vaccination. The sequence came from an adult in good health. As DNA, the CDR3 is TGTGCCAGCAGTGACTCGATGGGAGGAACAGATACGCAGTATTTT. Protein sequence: CASSDSMGGTDTQYF.